The sequence of this T cell receptor (beta chain) was determined in a study of T cells in Graves' hyperthyroidism and ophthalmopathy. Study-wide points: The majority of expanded thyroid clonotypes above 0.001 also appeared in blood. By a 13 V-J model, ophthalmopathy was set apart from stable hyperthyroidism.

Lactation, pregnancy, other autoimmune disease or uncontrolled infection excluded patients. Diagnostic assessment was based on clinical symptoms, serum thyroxine and TRAb, thyroid ultrasound and orbital computed tomography. This CDR3 spans 14 amino acids. V lost 3 bases to trimming and J lost 6 bases, with 15 bases between them. CDR1 and CDR2 (germline): DFQATT, SNEGSKA (reference sequence). Many counts were recorded for this clonotype. Its cognate antigen is unknown. TCR beta CDR3 regions were amplified from RNA transcripts. First-round RT-PCR targeting the TCR CDR3 was performed with the HTBI primer set. One entry per CDR3 protein, called by TCRdb with MiXCR from the multiplex PCR reads. This table has roughly 380,000 distinct CDR3 sequences, roughly 13% appearing once.

J is TRBJ2-1 and V is TRBV20-1; D is uncertain. The sample was blood. The sequence was obtained from a woman younger than 35 with Graves' hyperthyroidism. CDR3 protein: CSARSLTPINEQFF. The CDR3 DNA is TGCAGTGCTAGGAGCTTGACTCCTATCAATGAGCAGTTCTTC.